The next 29 T cell receptor beta chains were all read from a single sample in a study of T cell repertoires and HLA-DP antigens. These receptors have no identified antigens. Here immunoSEQ multiplex PCR was the method, and the copy in TCRdb shows in-frame clones only, minus some. The data contain more than 90,000 clones, 80% to 95% of them singletons. Sequencing was done on a sample of CD4+ T cells from PBMCs. Receptor source: a woman aged 18-29 years in good health and CMV-seronegative.

V gene TRBV2 combines with J gene TRBJ1-5; no definite D call. Between the trimmed V and J ends, which lost 6 bases and 4 bases, there was a span of 16 bases. The CDR3 has 15 amino acids. CDR1 and CDR2 from the germline V gene are SNHLY and FYNNEI. The CDR3 protein is CASSKNRGPNQPQHF. The CDR3 nucleotides read TGTGCCAGCAGCAAGAACCGAGGGCCGAATCAGCCCCAGCATTTT.

V gene TRBV2 combines with J gene TRBJ2-5; maybe TRBD1 (8 bases). V was shortened by 1 base and J by 5 bases, with 14 bases between the two germline ends. This CDR3 is built from 15 residues. Looked up from germline, CDR1 is SNHLY and CDR2 is FYNNEI. The CDR3 protein is CASSEGDRGGETQYF. CDR3 nucleotide sequence: TGTGCCAGCAGTGAAGGTGACAGGGGAGGGGAGACCCAGTACTTC. Full variable domain (rest looked up from reference TRBV2 and TRBJ2-5): EPEVTQTPSHQVTQMGQEVILRCVPISNHLYFYWYRQILGQKVEFLVSFYNNEISEKSEIFDDQFSVERPDGSNFTLKIRSTKLEDSAMYFCASSEGDRGGETQYFGPGTRLLVL.

The CDR3 coding sequence is TGTGCCTGGAAGGAAGCGGGAGGGCCAAGAGAGCAGTTCTTC. It codes for CAWKEAGGPREQFF. The chain links TRBV30 to TRBJ2-1; 10 bases map to TRBD2. Germline-derived CDR1 and CDR2 are GTSNPN and SVGIG (reference sequence). V gave up 4 bases and J gave up 10 bases; unmatched junction bases: 10. The CDR3 has 14 amino acids.

The chain combines TRBV5-4 with TRBJ1-4; 7 bases are shared with TRBD1. The CDR3 extends over 14 amino acids. Germline V gene sequence: CDR1 SGHNT, CDR2 YYREEE (reference sequence). The V gene end was trimmed by 3 bases and the J gene end by 5 bases; junction bases not matched to a gene: 4. The CDR3 nucleotides are TGTGCCAGCAGCTCACAGGGGAGAAATGAAAAACTGTTTTTT. Protein: CASSSQGRNEKLFF.

The J gene is TRBJ1-2, the V gene TRBV2; no clear D. CDR3 length equals 14 residues. CDR1 is SNHLY, CDR2 FYNNEI, per germline. Trimming shortened V by 3 bases and J by 0 bases, and 8 bases separated the two germline ends. The CDR3 DNA reads TGTGCCAGCAGTGATAAAGGGCCTAACTATGGCTACACCTTC. This codes for CASSDKGPNYGYTF.

The V and J genes are TRBV4-1 and TRBJ1-2, with 7 bases that match TRBD1. The germline CDR1 and CDR2 sequences are MGHRA and YSYEKL. J lost 8 bases, V lost 3 bases, and 15 bases had no gene match. The CDR3 is 16 residues long. The CDR3 spells CASSHPVTGFYLGYTF. DNA for the CDR3: TGCGCCAGCAGCCATCCAGTGACAGGGTTCTATCTCGGCTACACCTTC.

The chain links TRBV5-4 to TRBJ2-4, with a tentative D call TRBD2 (5 bases). Trimming removed 4 bases from V and 8 bases from J, with 19 bases in between. The CDR3 is 15 residues long. Germline-derived CDR1 and CDR2 are SGHNT and YYREEE (reference sequence). The CDR3 loop reads CASSLGIREWDIQYF. CDR3 DNA: TGTGCCAGCAGCCTCGGGATTCGAGAATGGGACATTCAGTACTTC. Full variable domain (remainder filled in from reference TRBV5-4 and TRBJ2-4): ETGVTQSPTHLIKTRGQQVTLRCSSQSGHNTVSWYQQALGQGPQFIFQYYREEENGRGNFPPRFSGLQFPNYSSELNVNALELDDSALYLCASSLGIREWDIQYFGAGTRLSVL.

CDR3 protein: CASRNRQGRHEQFF. As DNA, the CDR3 is TGTGCCAGCAGAAATCGACAGGGTAGACATGAGCAGTTCTTC. The V and J genes are TRBV7-8 and TRBJ2-1, with 7 bases matching TRBD1. The trim removed 6 bases at V and 8 bases at J, leaving 10 bases unmatched. Germline-derived CDR1 and CDR2 are SGHVS and FQNEAQ. There are 14 residues in the CDR3.

The CDR3 sequence is CASGRDRSGNTIYF. CDR3 sequence (DNA): TGTGCCAGCGGTCGGGACCGCTCTGGAAACACCATATATTTT. V usage is TRBV2 and J usage is TRBJ1-3, with D tentatively TRBD1 (5 bases). Germline V gene data show CDR1 as SNHLY and CDR2 as FYNNEI. V lost 8 bases and J 0 bases, leaving 11 bases between the germline ends. The CDR3 runs 14 residues.

The chain joins TRBV9 to TRBJ1-2; TRBD1 might be the D (5 bases). CDR3 length: 14 amino acids. Between the trimmed V and J ends, which lost 4 bases and 5 bases, there was a span of 15 bases. Germline CDR1 and CDR2: SGDLS and YYNGEE. The CDR3 coding sequence is TGTGCCAGCAGCTCCGGGGGTAAGGGTTATGGCTACACCTTC. Amino acid sequence: CASSSGGKGYGYTF.

This chain connects TRBV7-8 to TRBJ2-3; 8 bases fit TRBD1. CDR1 and CDR2 (germline): SGHVS, FQNEAQ. Trimming removed 2 bases from V and 4 bases from J; junction bases left unmatched: 8. This CDR3 is 16 amino acids long. Here the CDR3 DNA reads TGTGCCAGCAGCTTAATTATCGGACAGGGAGCAGATACGCAGTATTTT. Residues: CASSLIIGQGADTQYF.

This chain connects TRBV18 to TRBJ1-1; D is unclear. The length of the CDR3 is 14 residues. V gave up 1 base and J gave up 1 base, with 7 bases separating them. CDR1 is KGHSH and CDR2 is LQKENI in the germline V gene. CDR3 DNA: TGTGCCAGCTCACCACTCGGCAAGAACACTGAAGCTTTCTTT. Protein sequence: CASSPLGKNTEAFF.

This rearrangement joins TRBV9 to TRBJ1-5; D not resolved. The germline V gene encodes CDR1 SGDLS and CDR2 YYNGEE. The CDR3 sequence is 14 residues long. Trimming shortened V by 0 bases and J by 3 bases, and 7 bases separated the two germline ends. As DNA, the CDR3 is TGTGCCAGCAGCGTAGCGTCTCACAATCAGCCCCAGCATTTT. Amino acid sequence: CASSVASHNQPQHF. Complete variable domain (other parts from reference TRBV9 and TRBJ1-5): DSGVTQTPKHLITATGQRVTLRCSPRSGDLSVYWYQQSLDQGLQFLIQYYNGEERAKGNILERFSAQQFPDLHSELNLSSLELGDSALYFCASSVASHNQPQHFGDGTRLSIL.

This chain uses TRBV5-1 with TRBJ2-3, with D uncertain. Trimming took 1 base from V and 7 from J, leaving 7 bases between them. The CDR3 loop spans 12 amino acids. Germline lookup yields CDR1 SGHRS and CDR2 YFSETQ. The CDR3 region has the DNA TGCGCCAGCAGCTTGCTGCCGAATACGCAGTATTTT. Translating gives CASSLLPNTQYF.

This chain connects TRBV10-3 to TRBJ2-7; 10 nucleotides agree with TRBD1. Germline lookup yields CDR1 ENHRY and CDR2 SYGVKD. The CDR3 loop spans 14 amino acids. Unmatched junction bases numbered 2, after V lost 5 bases and J lost 1 base. The CDR3 region has the DNA TGTGCCATCAGTCCGGGACAGGGGTCCTACGAGCAGTACGTC. Protein sequence: CAISPGQGSYEQYV.

The rearrangement links TRBV27 to TRBJ2-7; D is perhaps TRBD2 (6 bases). There are 14 residues in the CDR3. The V gene's germline CDR1 is MNHEY and CDR2 SMNVEV (reference sequence). V was clipped by 3 bases and J by 4 bases, with 13 bases between them. CDR3 residues: CASSLRGAGYEQYF. The CDR3 DNA sequence: TGTGCCAGCAGTTTGCGGGGCGCGGGATACGAGCAGTACTTC.

V is TRBV5-4 and J is TRBJ2-3; D might be TRBD1 (6 bases). The CDR3 totals 16 residues. The germline V and J ends were trimmed by 4 bases and 0 bases, with 15 bases remaining between them. Germline V lookup: CDR1 SGHNT, CDR2 YYREEE (reference sequence). This CDR3 is CASSTAGTLSTDTQYF. The CDR3 bases are TGTGCCAGCAGCACTGCAGGGACACTCAGCACAGATACGCAGTATTTT.

The rearrangement joins TRBV6-4 to TRBJ2-7; D might be TRBD1 (5 bases). The CDR3 loop spans 14 amino acids. The germline CDR1 and CDR2 sequences are MRHNA and SNTAGT. Trimming removed 2 bases at V and 4 bases at J, with 12 bases between. The CDR3 protein is CASSDMKGPYEQYV. The CDR3 nucleotides read TGTGCCAGCAGTGACATGAAGGGGCCGTACGAGCAGTACGTC.

The gene calls are TRBV9 and TRBJ2-5, with D possibly TRBD1 on 5 matching bases. The CDR3 length is 14 residues. The V gene's germline CDR1 is SGDLS and CDR2 YYNGEE. The V and J ends lost 3 bases and 2 bases respectively, with 11 bases between them. The CDR3 sequence: CASSAGYWQETQYF. The CDR3 coding sequence is TGTGCCAGCAGCGCAGGGTATTGGCAAGAGACCCAGTACTTC.

The V and J genes are TRBV6-4 and TRBJ2-7, with 7 nucleotides matching TRBD1. With V trimmed by 1 base and J by 0 bases, 6 bases remained unmatched. Germline CDR1 and CDR2: MRHNA and SNTAGT. CDR3 length: 16 residues. The CDR3 loop reads CASSDFGAGGSYEQYF. The CDR3 coding sequence is TGTGCCAGCAGTGACTTTGGGGCAGGGGGCTCCTACGAGCAGTACTTC.

The count of this clone is one. This sequence joins TRBV15 and TRBJ1-1; D remains unclear. Trimming pared 1 base from V and 6 bases from J, leaving 12 bases between. Per the germline V gene, CDR1 is LNHNV and CDR2 is YYDKDF (reference sequence). The CDR3 extends over 14 amino acids. The CDR3 DNA reads TGTGCCACCAGCAGAGTAGGCGGCCTCCCTGAAGCTTTCTTT. Translated: CATSRVGGLPEAFF.

J is TRBJ1-1 and V is TRBV5-6; possibly TRBD1 for D (6 bases). Trimming left V 1 base short and J 1 base short, with 11 bases between. This CDR3 is built from 15 residues. CDR1 and CDR2 from the germline V gene are SGHDT and YYEEEE. In nucleotides, the CDR3 is TGTGCCAGCAGCTTGAAGGGGGGGCCGAACACTGAAGCTTTCTTT. This translates into CASSLKGGPNTEAFF.

This rearrangement joins TRBV5-1 to TRBJ2-3; 13 nucleotides align to TRBD2. After removal of 2 bases from V and 2 bases from J, the junction contained 5 bases not matched to a gene. Per the germline V gene, CDR1 is SGHRS and CDR2 is YFSETQ. This CDR3 has 17 amino acids. The CDR3 nucleotides are TGCGCCAGCAGCTTTCGGACTAGCGGGAGCCCCACAGATACGCAGTATTTT. Encoded protein: CASSFRTSGSPTDTQYF.

The DNA of the CDR3 is TGTGCCAGCCGGCTGGGAGGAAACACCATATATTTT. Translating gives CASRLGGNTIYF. The chain carries TRBV28 and TRBJ1-3; D is uncertain. This CDR3 contains 12 residues. V was cut by 8 bases and J by 4 bases, with 9 bases left in between. Looked up from germline, CDR1 is MDHEN and CDR2 is SYDVKM.

V and J are TRBV18 and TRBJ2-1; D tentatively fits TRBD1 or TRBD2 (6 bases each). Trimming took 2 bases from V and 6 from J, leaving 17 bases between them. Germline V gene sequence: CDR1 KGHSH, CDR2 LQKENI. The CDR3 runs to 16 residues. The CDR3, as DNA: TGTGCCAGCTCACCAAAAGGGGGAGGCCGGGTCAATGAGCAGTTCTTC. It translates to CASSPKGGGRVNEQFF.

The rearrangement uses TRBV7-8 and TRBJ2-7, with 7 bases lining up with TRBD2. The CDR3 is 16 amino acids. Germline V gene sequence: CDR1 SGHVS, CDR2 FQNEAQ. The J segment lost 2 bases and the V segment lost 0 bases, leaving 7 bases of the junction unmatched. The CDR3 DNA is TGTGCCAGCAGCTTAGCCGGGGGGACGGTTACCTACGAGCAGTACTTC. It yields the protein CASSLAGGTVTYEQYF.

The chain has TRBV27 and TRBJ2-7; D is ambiguous. CDR1 and CDR2 from the germline V gene are MNHEY and SMNVEV (reference sequence). Trimming cost V 6 bases and J 0 bases, with 15 bases left between them. The CDR3 contains 15 residues. This CDR3 is CASSSPLRVSYEQYF. In DNA, the CDR3 is TGTGCCAGCAGCTCCCCGCTACGGGTCTCCTACGAGCAGTACTTC.

V gene TRBV7-2 combines with J gene TRBJ2-3, with D unclear. Germline V CDR1 and CDR2: SGHTA, FQGNSA. The CDR3 runs to 16 residues. The V and J ends lost 1 base and 2 bases respectively, with 13 bases between them. CDR3 amino acids: CASSLGLKAATDTQYF. The CDR3 DNA follows: TGTGCCAGCAGCTTAGGGCTGAAGGCGGCCACAGATACGCAGTATTTT.

The rearrangement joins TRBV28 to TRBJ2-5, with 8 bases matching TRBD1. Germline V CDR1 and CDR2: MDHEN, SYDVKM. Unmatched junction bases numbered 3, after V lost 4 bases and J lost 2 bases. The CDR3 spans 14 residues. CDR3 sequence: CASSWDRRQETQYF. In DNA form, the CDR3 reads TGTGCCAGCAGTTGGGACAGGAGACAAGAGACCCAGTACTTC. Drawing the rest from reference TRBV28 and TRBJ2-5, the complete variable domain is DVKVTQSSRYLVKRTGEKVFLECVQDMDHENMFWYRQDPGLGLRLIYFSYDVKMKEKGDIPEGYSVSREKKERFSLILESASTNQTSMYLCASSWDRRQETQYFGPGTRLLVL.